The entry below gives a single T cell receptor beta chain sequence along with its context. Combined were second doses at about 4 or about 12 weeks. This entry comes from a study of T cell responses to AZD1222 COVID-19 vaccine. The repertoire was sequenced with immunoSEQ multiplex PCR; TCRdb's copy has only in-frame clones and lacks some. Among about 150,000 clones, approximately 90% were seen once, and the ten largest hold around 1%. V lost 0 bases and J lost 4, with 15 bases in between. In germline, CDR1 is MNHNS, CDR2 SASEGT. The CDR3 extends over 16 amino acids. The genes are TRBV6-1 and TRBJ1-2; D call uncertain. The sequenced sample was peripheral blood, obtained 28 days after the second AZD1222 dose. The TCR originated in an adult who received the AZD1222 COVID-19 vaccine. CDR3 amino acids: CASSEAGKFGSYGYTF. CDR3 in DNA: TGTGCCAGCAGTGAAGCGGGGAAATTTGGGTCCTATGGCTACACCTTC.